This passage covers 23 T cell receptor beta chains from one sample sequenced in a study of control samples from healthy donors and cancer patients. The data were produced by immunoSEQ multiplex PCR, yet TCRdb's version contains in-frame clones alone and is incomplete. Among some 56,000 clones listed, 85% to 95% were seen once. The sequencing sample was made of blood. The receptors stem from a man aged 25 to 40 in good health.

The chain is built from TRBV9 and TRBJ2-3; TRBD1 aligns across 11 bases. From germline, CDR1 is SGDLS and CDR2 YYNGEE. Losses at the gene ends were 3 bases for V and 7 bases for J; bases not matched to a gene: 4. This CDR3 is 14 amino acids long. This CDR3 reads CASSGTGGFYTQYF. In DNA form, the CDR3 reads TGTGCCAGCAGCGGGACAGGGGGCTTTTATACGCAGTATTTT.

The gene calls are TRBV9 and TRBJ2-5; 7 bases align to TRBD1. Germline V gene lookup returns CDR1 SGDLS and CDR2 YYNGEE. CDR3 length equals 13 residues. The V segment lost 4 bases and the J segment 3 bases; nucleotides outside the gene matches: 3. CDR3 nucleotides: TGTGCCAGCAGCCTAGGGGGCGAAGAGACCCAGTACTTC. Protein sequence: CASSLGGEETQYF.

The chain combines TRBV27 with TRBJ1-1; the D is unclear. With 0 bases removed from V and 0 bases from J, the gap between germline ends came to 5 bases. This CDR3 is 14 amino acids long. From germline, CDR1 is MNHEY and CDR2 SMNVEV (reference sequence). Here the CDR3 DNA reads TGTGCCAGCAGTTTATCGAGGGTGAACACTGAAGCTTTCTTT. Translating it yields CASSLSRVNTEAFF.

The rearrangement links TRBV10-3 to TRBJ1-5, with 10 bases matching TRBD1. The CDR3 is 16 residues long. Trimming cost V 5 bases and J 0 bases; bases outside gene matches: 4. From germline, CDR1 is ENHRY and CDR2 SYGVKD. The DNA of the CDR3 is TGTGCCATCAGTCCCGGGACAGGGGATAGCAATCAGCCCCAGCATTTT. This gives the protein CAISPGTGDSNQPQHF.

This chain uses TRBV27 with TRBJ2-3; D is possibly TRBD2 (6 bases). V shed 5 bases and J shed 3 bases, with 15 bases lying between them. CDR3 length: 15 amino acids. Per the germline V gene, CDR1 is MNHEY and CDR2 is SMNVEV (reference sequence). The CDR3 DNA is TGTGCCAGCAGTCAAACGGGACTTCAAACAGATACGCAGTATTTT. It yields the protein CASSQTGLQTDTQYF.

The chain uses TRBV6-2 or TRBV6-3 and TRBJ2-1; TRBD2 might be the D (6 bases). This CDR3 contains 13 residues. Germline CDR1 MNHEY, CDR2 SVGEGT. V was pared by 2 bases and J by 6 bases, with 8 bases between. The CDR3 spells CASSYRGINEQFF. The CDR3 DNA reads TGTGCCAGCAGTTACCGGGGGATCAATGAGCAGTTCTTC.

The chain links TRBV28 to TRBJ2-1; D not resolved. The CDR3 runs to 14 residues. Germline-derived CDR1 and CDR2 are MDHEN and SYDVKM. Trimming shortened V by 5 bases and J by 9 bases, and 17 bases separated the two germline ends. The CDR3 reads CASSLDQVTGEQFF. The CDR3 DNA reads TGTGCCAGCAGTCTGGACCAGGTCACGGGTGAGCAGTTCTTC.

The rearrangement links TRBV6-2 or TRBV6-3 to TRBJ2-7, with TRBD2 matching 10 bases. CDR3 length: 16 residues. Germline V CDR1 and CDR2: MNHEY, SVGEGT. V shed 2 bases, J shed 4 bases, and the junction held 8 bases outside the gene matches. The CDR3 DNA sequence: TGTGCCAGCAGTTACGGTCTAGCGGGAGCGGGGTACGAGCAGTACTTC. Translating gives CASSYGLAGAGYEQYF.

The chain recombines TRBV19 with TRBJ1-1; D not resolved. V lost 7 bases, J lost 4 bases, and 13 bases lay in between. This CDR3 has 13 residues. The germline V gene encodes CDR1 LNHDA and CDR2 SQIVND (reference sequence). The CDR3: CASTTRGFTEAFF. CDR3 bases: TGTGCCAGTACCACCCGGGGTTTCACTGAAGCTTTCTTT. The full variable domain, completed using reference TRBV19 and TRBJ1-1, is DGGITQSPKYLFRKEGQNVTLSCEQNLNHDAMYWYRQDPGQGLRLIYYSQIVNDFQKGDIAEGYSVSREKKESFPLTVTSAQKNPTAFYLCASTTRGFTEAFFGQGTRLTVV.

The rearrangement joins TRBV7-9 to TRBJ1-1, with unresolved D. CDR1 and CDR2 from the germline V gene are SEHNR and FQNEAQ (reference sequence). The CDR3 runs to 15 residues. Trimming shortened V by 6 bases and J by 1 base, and 15 bases separated the two germline ends. The CDR3 here is CASSSSTGRNTEAFF. The CDR3 DNA reads TGTGCCAGCAGTTCCAGTACGGGTAGGAACACTGAAGCTTTCTTT.

The rearrangement joins TRBV7-2 to TRBJ2-7; 8 bases map to TRBD2. With 8 bases clipped from V and 7 bases from J, the junction kept 10 bases outside the gene matches. This CDR3 spans 13 amino acids. The V gene's germline CDR1 is SGHTA and CDR2 FQGNSA. CDR3 loop: CASGTSGPREQYF. CDR3 DNA sequence: TGTGCCAGCGGTACTAGCGGCCCAAGAGAGCAGTACTTC.

This chain connects TRBV11-2 to TRBJ2-1, with D perhaps matching TRBD2 (5 bases). Germline assignment: CDR1 SGHAT and CDR2 FQNNGV. V lost 5 bases, J lost 0 bases, and 11 bases lay in between. The CDR3 has 15 residues. Here the CDR3 reads CASSPEGSSYNEQFF. The CDR3 DNA reads as TGTGCCAGCAGCCCAGAGGGAAGCTCCTACAATGAGCAGTTCTTC.

The chain uses TRBV24-1 and TRBJ2-1; 12 bases map to TRBD2. Trimming took 3 bases from V and 4 from J; bases not matched to a gene: 3. This CDR3 contains 16 residues. Germline CDR1 and CDR2: KGHDR and SFDVKD. The CDR3 loop reads CATSDPGLAGYNEQFF. As DNA, the CDR3 is TGTGCCACCAGTGATCCGGGACTAGCGGGTTACAATGAGCAGTTCTTC.

V gene TRBV19 combines with J gene TRBJ2-5; 10 bases are shared with TRBD2. V shed 4 bases, J shed 1 base, and the junction held 0 bases outside the gene matches. Germline V gene lookup returns CDR1 LNHDA and CDR2 SQIVND (reference sequence). The CDR3 sequence is 14 residues long. CDR3 sequence (DNA): TGTGCCAGTAGTACTAGCGGGGGCCAAGAGACCCAGTACTTC. Amino acids: CASSTSGGQETQYF.

The CDR3 DNA sequence: TGTGCCTGGAGTGTAAAAGCGGGTGTGGCGGAGACCCAGTACTTC. It encodes CAWSVKAGVAETQYF. V is TRBV30 and J is TRBJ2-5; tentatively, D is TRBD2 (6 bases). Looked up from germline, CDR1 is GTSNPN and CDR2 is SVGIG (reference sequence). The ends were cut back, 0 bases at V and 5 bases at J, with 16 bases in the middle. The CDR3 has 15 residues. Variable domain in full (rest from reference TRBV30 and TRBJ2-5): SQTIHQWPATLVQPVGSPLSLECTVEGTSNPNLYWYRQAAGRGLQLLFYSVGIGQISSEVPQNLSASRPQDRQFILSSKKLLLSDSGFYLCAWSVKAGVAETQYFGPGTRLLVL.

The V and J genes are TRBV19 and TRBJ2-1; TRBD2 might be the D (6 bases). Trimming took 5 bases from V and 9 from J, leaving 20 bases between them. Germline V gives CDR1 LNHDA, CDR2 SQIVND (reference sequence). The CDR3 runs 15 residues. In nucleotides, the CDR3 is TGTGCCAGTAGTCCCGGGACTTCAGCAGGCTTTGAGCAGTTCTTC. It specifies CASSPGTSAGFEQFF.

The rearrangement links TRBV27 to TRBJ2-7; a possible D gene is TRBD1 (5 bases). Germline loops: CDR1 MNHEY, CDR2 SMNVEV (reference sequence). Trimming removed 3 bases from V and 7 bases from J, with 16 bases in between. This CDR3 spans 14 amino acids. DNA of the CDR3: TGTGCCAGCAGTTTGGATTGGATGCAGGGTGAGCAGTACTTC. It translates to CASSLDWMQGEQYF.

The rearrangement links TRBV11-2 to TRBJ1-5; no clear D. The length of the CDR3 is 13 residues. Trimming removed 1 base at V and 6 bases at J, with 7 bases between. The V gene's germline CDR1 is SGHAT and CDR2 FQNNGV. The CDR3 region is CASSLAPGQPQHF. The CDR3 DNA sequence: TGTGCCAGCAGCTTAGCACCGGGTCAGCCCCAGCATTTT.

The rearrangement joins TRBV18 to TRBJ1-2; D is possibly TRBD1 (5 bases). There are 15 residues in the CDR3. Germline V gene data show CDR1 as KGHSH and CDR2 as LQKENI. V lost 2 bases and J 5 bases, leaving 15 bases between the germline ends. This CDR3 reads CASSPRDGGGYGYTF. Here the CDR3 DNA reads TGTGCCAGCTCACCAAGGGACGGCGGGGGTTATGGCTACACCTTC.

The chain links TRBV4-1 to TRBJ1-1; D gene uncertain. Per germline, CDR1 MGHRA and CDR2 YSYEKL. The V gene lost 2 bases and the J gene lost 3 bases, with 7 bases spanning the gap. CDR3 length: 13 amino acids. The CDR3 loop reads CASSQPGYTEAFF. The CDR3 DNA sequence: TGCGCCAGCAGCCAACCGGGGTACACTGAAGCTTTCTTT.

The chain recombines TRBV18 with TRBJ2-7; TRBD1 matches at 7 bases. From germline, CDR1 is KGHSH and CDR2 LQKENI. The V gene end was trimmed by 2 bases and the J gene end by 2 bases; junction bases not matched to a gene: 9. This CDR3 comprises 16 residues. CDR3 bases: TGTGCCAGCTCACCAATCGGAACAGGGGTCCCCTACGAGCAGTACTTC. Its translation is CASSPIGTGVPYEQYF.

The chain recombines TRBV5-5 with TRBJ2-7; 8 bases map to TRBD1. The CDR3 totals 14 residues. Germline CDR1 reads SGHKS; CDR2 reads YYEKEE (reference sequence). V was pared by 0 bases and J by 3 bases, with 2 bases of the junction left unmatched. CDR3 DNA: TGTGCCAGCAGCTTGGGAGGACAGGGCTACGAGCAGTACTTC. It is translated as CASSLGGQGYEQYF. Complete variable domain (other parts from reference TRBV5-5 and TRBJ2-7): DAGVTQSPTHLIKTRGQQVTLRCSPISGHKSVSWYQQVLGQGPQFIFQYYEKEERGRGNFPDRFSARQFPNYSSELNVNALLLGDSALYLCASSLGGQGYEQYFGPGTRLTVT.

This chain uses TRBV5-1 with TRBJ2-5; TRBD2 matches at 11 bases. The germline gives CDR1 SGHRS, CDR2 YFSETQ. Unmatched junction bases numbered 7, after V lost 4 bases and J lost 5 bases. The CDR3 is made up of 15 amino acids. CDR3: CASSAELAGVETQYF. The CDR3, as DNA: TGCGCCAGCAGCGCAGAACTAGCGGGAGTGGAGACCCAGTACTTC.